Below are 25 T cell receptor beta chains sequenced from a single sample in a study of blood T cell repertoires in COVID-19. Data came from immunoSEQ multiplex PCR; TCRdb stores just in-frame clones and leaves some out. The sample contains 200,000 to 250,000 clones, about four fifths of which appear only once. Sequenced material: peripheral blood. These receptors were collected from a man between 25 and 39 years old who had recovered from COVID-19.

This chain uses TRBV28 with TRBJ1-1, with 8 bases lining up with TRBD1. Germline V gene lookup returns CDR1 MDHEN and CDR2 SYDVKM. CDR3 length equals 17 residues. The V segment lost 6 bases and the J segment 1 base; nucleotides outside the gene matches: 13. CDR3 residues: CASSPPTDRAWNTEAFF. The CDR3 nucleotides read TGTGCCAGCAGCCCACCCACGGACAGGGCATGGAACACTGAAGCTTTCTTT.

This sequence joins TRBV11-2 and TRBJ1-1, with 7 bases lining up with TRBD1. Germline CDR1 is SGHAT and CDR2 is FQNNGV. CDR3 length equals 14 residues. After removal of 3 bases from V and 7 bases from J, the junction contained 8 bases not matched to a gene. The CDR3 reads CASSLSITGVEAFF. CDR3 DNA sequence: TGTGCCAGCAGCTTGTCCATTACAGGGGTTGAAGCTTTCTTT. The full variable domain, completed using reference TRBV11-2 and TRBJ1-1, is EAGVAQSPRYKIIEKRQSVAFWCNPISGHATLYWYQQILGQGPKLLIQFQNNGVVDDSQLPKDRFSAERLKGVDSTLKIQPAKLEDSAVYLCASSLSITGVEAFFGQGTRLTVV.

The V call is TRBV6-5, the J call TRBJ1-5, with D possibly TRBD1 on 5 matching bases. CDR1 and CDR2 (germline): MNHEY, SVGAGI. The CDR3 spans 14 residues. Trimming shortened V by 7 bases and J by 2 bases, and 12 bases separated the two germline ends. The CDR3 loop reads CASTLTGRNQPQHF. Written as DNA, the CDR3 is TGTGCCAGCACTCTCACAGGACGCAATCAGCCCCAGCATTTT.

The V call is TRBV3-1 (or the pseudogene TRBV3-2), the J call TRBJ2-1; 10 nucleotides agree with TRBD1. Germline loops: CDR1 LGHDT, CDR2 YNNKEL (reference sequence). The CDR3 length is 15 residues. V was clipped by 3 bases and J by 7 bases; unmatched bases: 6. The CDR3 bases are TGTGCCAGCAGCCATTTGGGACAGGGGCGGAATGAGCAGTTCTTC. Protein product: CASSHLGQGRNEQFF.

The chain recombines TRBV9 with TRBJ2-7; D might be TRBD2 (5 bases). Trimming pared 1 base from V and 5 bases from J, leaving 16 bases between. Germline V CDR1 and CDR2: SGDLS, YYNGEE. CDR3 length equals 15 residues. CDR3 region: CASSVNYRTGNEQYF. DNA of the CDR3: TGTGCCAGCAGCGTAAATTATCGGACGGGGAACGAGCAGTACTTC.

The chain recombines TRBV5-6 with TRBJ2-7, with a possible D match to TRBD1 (5 bases). V lost 4 bases and J lost 7, with 12 bases in between. The CDR3 is 12 amino acids. Germline values: CDR1 SGHDT, CDR2 YYEEEE. CDR3 sequence: CASSPQAGEQYF. The DNA for the CDR3 is TGTGCCAGCAGCCCGCAGGCAGGGGAGCAGTACTTC.

The V and J genes are TRBV19 and TRBJ1-2; D uncertain. V lost 1 base, J lost 1 base, and 7 bases lay in between. Germline loops: CDR1 LNHDA, CDR2 SQIVND (reference sequence). The CDR3 has 14 residues. CDR3 in DNA: TGTGCCAGTAGTATAGTCAGGATTAACTATGGCTACACCTTC. Residues: CASSIVRINYGYTF.

Written as DNA, the CDR3 is TGTGCCATCAGCGGACAACAGGACTCTGGAAACACCATATATTTT. This gives the protein CAISGQQDSGNTIYF. The rearrangement links TRBV10-3 to TRBJ1-3, with a tentative D call TRBD1 (5 bases). The CDR3 extends over 15 amino acids. V was shortened by 6 bases and J by 0 bases, with 12 bases between the two germline ends. Germline V gene data show CDR1 as ENHRY and CDR2 as SYGVKD.

The chain couples TRBV25-1 to TRBJ2-7; D is unclear. V lost 5 bases to trimming and J lost 3 bases, with 20 bases between them. The CDR3 extends over 16 amino acids. Germline values: CDR1 MGHDK, CDR2 SYGVNS. The CDR3 nucleotides are TGTGCCAGCAGTCCGGAGCGCCCCCGTAAGTTCTACGAGCAGTACGTC. Amino acid sequence: CASSPERPRKFYEQYV.

The V call is TRBV21-1, the J call TRBJ2-4; TRBD1, as called in the table, went unchecked against the DNA. TRBV21-1 is a pseudogene. The CDR3 loop spans 16 amino acids. CDR3 coding DNA: TGTGCCAGCAGACCGGGACAGGGCTGGACCAAAAACATTCAGTACTTC. This translates into CASRPGQGWTKNIQYF.

The rearrangement uses TRBV5-4 and TRBJ2-3; 10 bases fit TRBD2. The V gene's germline CDR1 is SGHNT and CDR2 YYREEE (reference sequence). The trim removed 3 bases at V and 3 bases at J, leaving 7 bases unmatched. CDR3 length equals 16 residues. CDR3 nucleotides: TGTGCCAGCAGCTACAGACTAGCGGGTACGACAGATACGCAGTATTTT. Translated: CASSYRLAGTTDTQYF.

This clone was counted once. The V and J genes are TRBV9 and TRBJ2-1; D might be TRBD2 (5 bases). The CDR3 is 13 amino acids. The ends were cut back, 2 bases at V and 8 bases at J, with 11 bases in the middle. The germline CDR1 and CDR2 sequences are SGDLS and YYNGEE. DNA of the CDR3: TGTGCCAGCAGCGTTCTAGCTCGGGATGAGCAGTTCTTC. This codes for CASSVLARDEQFF.

The rearrangement links TRBV7-9 to TRBJ2-5; TRBD1 matches at 7 bases. V shed 2 bases and J 2 bases; nucleotides not matched to a gene: 5. The CDR3 spans 15 residues. The germline CDR1 and CDR2 sequences are SEHNR and FQNEAQ (reference sequence). The CDR3 protein is CASSLPYRGQETQYF. CDR3 in DNA: TGTGCCAGCAGCTTACCCTACAGGGGTCAAGAGACCCAGTACTTC.

V gene TRBV27 combines with J gene TRBJ1-1; no clear D gene. V lost 3 bases, J lost 3 bases, and 8 bases lay in between. Germline V gene lookup returns CDR1 MNHEY and CDR2 SMNVEV (reference sequence). This CDR3 has 13 residues. The CDR3 nucleotides read TGTGCCAGCAGTTTGGCGGATTACACTGAAGCTTTCTTT. Translating it yields CASSLADYTEAFF.

The chain combines TRBV28 with TRBJ1-1; tentatively, D is TRBD1 (6 bases). The V gene lost 6 bases and the J gene lost 6 bases, with 11 bases spanning the gap. CDR1 MDHEN and CDR2 SYDVKM come from the germline V gene. The length of the CDR3 is 12 residues. The CDR3 reads CASRGARAEAFF. The CDR3 nucleotides are TGTGCCAGCAGGGGGGCGAGAGCTGAAGCTTTCTTT.

The chain combines TRBV6-5 with TRBJ1-2; D not certain. This CDR3 contains 14 residues. Germline CDR1 reads MNHEY; CDR2 reads SVGAGI. Trimming removed 6 bases from V and 3 bases from J, with 14 bases in between. The DNA for the CDR3 is TGTGCCAGCAGACCAAGCGGGTCGTACTATGGCTACACCTTC. It yields the protein CASRPSGSYYGYTF.

The chain couples TRBV5-1 to TRBJ1-1; D is perhaps TRBD1 (5 bases). This CDR3 comprises 12 residues. The germline gives CDR1 SGHRS, CDR2 YFSETQ. Trimming pared 8 bases from V and 0 bases from J, leaving 8 bases between. CDR3 DNA: TGCGCCAGGCCACAGGTGAACACTGAAGCTTTCTTT. It yields the protein CARPQVNTEAFF.

The CDR3 region has the DNA TGTGCCAGCAGCCGCCGGGAAGCTAGCGATATGACCGGGGAGCTGTTTTTT. Amino acid sequence: CASSRREASDMTGELFF. J is TRBJ2-2 and V is TRBV5-8; perhaps TRBD2 as D (6 bases). CDR1 is SGHTS and CDR2 is YDEGEE in the germline V gene. The V gene lost 4 bases and the J gene lost 5 bases, with 21 bases spanning the gap. The CDR3 runs to 17 residues.

J is TRBJ1-2 and V is TRBV6-5; TRBD1 aligns across 9 bases. Germline CDR1 reads MNHEY; CDR2 reads SVGAGI. V dropped 6 bases and J dropped 8; count of bases not matched to a gene: 13. This CDR3 comprises 15 residues. CDR3 protein: CASSMGQGGSGGYTF. The CDR3 region has the DNA TGTGCCAGCAGCATGGGACAGGGAGGATCCGGGGGCTACACCTTC.

The chain is built from TRBV3-1 (or the pseudogene TRBV3-2) and TRBJ1-6; 10 bases agree with TRBD1. The junction had 5 bases not matched to a gene; V was cut back by 3 bases and J by 6 bases. The CDR3 contains 16 residues. Per the germline V gene, CDR1 is LGHDT and CDR2 is YNNKEL (reference sequence). In DNA, the CDR3 is TGTGCCAGCAGCCATTCGTGGGACAGGGGTAATTCACCCCTCCACTTT. It translates to CASSHSWDRGNSPLHF.

The V call is TRBV7-9, the J call TRBJ2-1; 8 bases map to TRBD1. V shed 5 bases and J 6 bases; nucleotides not matched to a gene: 3. The CDR3 covers 13 residues. Looked up from germline, CDR1 is SEHNR and CDR2 is FQNEAQ (reference sequence). The CDR3: CASSMGQVNEQFF. In DNA form, the CDR3 reads TGTGCCAGCAGCATGGGACAGGTCAATGAGCAGTTCTTC. The variable domain in full, with the rest retrieved from reference TRBV7-9 and TRBJ2-1, is DTGVSQNPRHKITKRGQNVTFRCDPISEHNRLYWYRQTLGQGPEFLTYFQNEAQLEKSRLLSDRFSAERPKGSFSTLEIQRTEQGDSAMYLCASSMGQVNEQFFGPGTRLTVL.

This clone was detected ten times or more. The genes are TRBV6-4 and TRBJ2-1; 10 positions agree with TRBD2. Germline CDR1 and CDR2: MRHNA and SNTAGT. The CDR3 covers 14 residues. Losses at the gene ends were 3 bases for V and 10 bases for J; bases not matched to a gene: 6. CDR3 in DNA: TGTGCCAGCAGTGAGGCTAGCGGGGGAGGAGAGCAGTTCTTC. It yields the protein CASSEASGGGEQFF.

The rearrangement links TRBV5-1 to TRBJ1-1; D unresolved. The CDR3 is 13 residues long. V dropped 5 bases and J dropped 8 bases, with 16 bases sitting between them. Germline V lookup: CDR1 SGHRS, CDR2 YFSETQ. For the CDR3, the DNA is TGCGCCAGCAGTTTTTCCCCTGCTATGGAAGCTTTCTTT. It translates to CASSFSPAMEAFF.

In its sample, this clone was seen a few times. The rearrangement links TRBV7-9 to TRBJ1-2, with D perhaps TRBD1 (6 bases). Per germline, CDR1 SEHNR and CDR2 FQNEAQ (reference sequence). The CDR3 runs to 13 residues. Trimming took 3 bases from V and 4 from J, leaving 9 bases between them. CDR3 in amino acids: CASSFEGGYGYTF. The CDR3 coding sequence is TGTGCCAGCAGCTTTGAAGGGGGCTATGGCTACACCTTC.

Turning to this clone: This same CDR3 is encoded by further DNA sequences in the sample. This chain links TRBV3-1 (or the pseudogene TRBV3-2) with TRBJ1-5; 10 nucleotides align to TRBD1. CDR3 length equals 16 residues. The V gene end was trimmed by 1 base and the J gene end by 2 bases; junction bases not matched to a gene: 2. The germline V gene encodes CDR1 LGHDT and CDR2 YNNKEL (reference sequence). The CDR3 bases are TGTGCCAGCAGCCAAGCAGGGACAGGGGGCAATCAGCCCCAGCATTTT. Amino acid sequence: CASSQAGTGGNQPQHF.